The sequence of this T cell receptor (beta chain) was determined in a study of blood T cell repertoires in COVID-19. Study-level information: Italy, Spain and the United States were the sources of the convalescent and acute COVID-19 samples.

Method: immunoSEQ multiplex PCR; TCRdb's copy keeps in-frame clones and lacks some. The profile shows approximately 64,000 clones, about 88% of them singletons. Unmatched junction bases numbered 10, after V lost 0 bases and J lost 2 bases. Germline CDR1 KGHSH, CDR2 LQKENI. CDR3 length: 18 residues. Input material: peripheral blood. This receptor was taken from a man between 65 and 85 years old with acute or convalescent COVID-19. The V gene is TRBV18, the J gene TRBJ2-3; 8 bases map to TRBD1. The CDR3 region is CASSPPIPRTGSTDTQYF. The CDR3 coding sequence is TGTGCCAGCTCACCACCGATTCCTAGGACAGGGTCCACAGATACGCAGTATTTT.